These 16 T cell receptor beta chains were sequenced from one sample in a study of early T cells in non-severe SARS-CoV-2 infection. TCRdb re-called the 5' RACE reads through MiXCR, storing one row per CDR3 protein. This sample has roughly 100,000 distinct CDR3 sequences, with around 13% found just once. Specimen: whole blood. These receptors came from an adult who was a healthcare worker with PCR-confirmed SARS-CoV-2 infection or an uninfected control (not recorded which).

This clonotype has a handful of counts. The genes are TRBV2 and TRBJ2-7; maybe TRBD1 (5 bases). CDR3 length: 14 amino acids. The germline V gene has CDR1 SNHLY and CDR2 FYNNEI. Trimming removed 3 bases at V and 7 bases at J, with 16 bases between. For the CDR3, the DNA is TGTGCCAGCAGTGATGTCAGGGTTTTGTGGGAGCAGTACTTC. Translating it yields CASSDVRVLWEQYF.

Concerning this clonotype itself: This may be a read error, as it is one base from a much larger clone. This CDR3 reads CASSLLSERANGELFF. The DNA of the CDR3 is TGTGCCAGCAGCTTATTGTCCGAGAGGGCCAACGGGGAGCTGTTTTTT. The chain uses TRBV7-8 and TRBJ2-2, with D maybe TRBD2 (5 bases). Germline loops: CDR1 SGHVS, CDR2 FQNEAQ. The V gene lost 2 bases and the J gene lost 7 bases, with 17 bases spanning the gap. This CDR3 spans 16 amino acids.

The rearrangement joins TRBV28 to TRBJ1-5; D is unclear. Trimming cost V 9 bases and J 4 bases, with 10 bases left between them. CDR1 MDHEN and CDR2 SYDVKM come from the germline V gene. The CDR3 consists of 12 residues. CDR3 nucleotides: TGTGCCAGTAGAGCGAGAAATCAGCCCCAGCATTTT. As protein: CASRARNQPQHF.

The table lists this clonotype with many counts. This rearrangement joins TRBV28 to TRBJ2-7; D may correspond to TRBD1 or TRBD2 (5 bases each). The CDR3 covers 13 residues. Germline CDR1 is MDHEN and CDR2 is SYDVKM. V was cut by 6 bases and J by 5 bases, with 14 bases left in between. As DNA, the CDR3 is TGTGCCAGCAGCTACGGGACGTGGAACGAGCAGTACTTC. It codes for CASSYGTWNEQYF.

This clonotype has a count of ten or more. It is likely a read error, because the conserved phenylalanine at the end of the CDR3 is missing. No DNA is shown, since the ends of the CDR3 on it are uncertain; the CDR3 is the one TCRdb lists. The CDR3: CASSRHGS. J is TRBJ2-7 and V is TRBV14; no DNA check was done on the table's D call, TRBD2. The germline CDR1 and CDR2 sequences are SGHDN and FVKESK. A total of 8 residues make up the CDR3, ends included.

This chain links TRBV20-1 with TRBJ2-3; a possible D gene is TRBD1 (6 bases). This CDR3 has 12 residues. Trimming removed 1 base at V and 8 bases at J, with 10 bases between. Germline V lookup: CDR1 DFQATT, CDR2 SNEGSKA (reference sequence). The CDR3 protein is CSARVRDTTQYF. The CDR3 bases are TGCAGTGCTAGAGTCCGGGACACTACGCAGTATTTT.

The table lists this clonotype with many counts. The gene calls are TRBV20-1 and TRBJ2-7; no firm D call. V was cut by 2 bases and J by 0 bases, with 14 bases left in between. The V gene's germline CDR1 is DFQATT and CDR2 SNEGSKA (reference sequence). This CDR3 is 15 amino acids long. CDR3 in DNA: TGCAGTGCTAGACTATACCAGAAACCCTCCTACGAGCAGTACTTC. This sequence encodes CSARLYQKPSYEQYF.

This clonotype was recorded many times. The rearrangement joins TRBV4-3 to TRBJ2-3; possibly TRBD2 for D (5 bases). Germline CDR1 reads LGHNA; CDR2 reads YSLEER. Trimming took 2 bases from V and 4 from J, leaving 22 bases between them. There are 18 residues in the CDR3. The CDR3, as DNA: TGCGCCAGCAGCCAACTAGCCCCCCTAGAGATGCAACCAGATACGCAGTATTTT. Translating it yields CASSQLAPLEMQPDTQYF.

The sample holds many counts of this clonotype. The gene calls are TRBV7-9 and TRBJ2-7; TRBD1 agrees at 10 bases. Losses at the gene ends were 1 base for V and 2 bases for J; bases not matched to a gene: 2. CDR1 is SEHNR, CDR2 FQNEAQ, per germline (reference sequence). The CDR3 covers 15 residues. Written as DNA, the CDR3 is TGTGCCAGCAGCTTAGAAGGGACAGGGGCCTACGAGCAGTACTTC. The encoded protein is CASSLEGTGAYEQYF. Looking up the rest from reference TRBV7-9 and TRBJ2-7 gives the full variable domain: DTGVSQNPRHKITKRGQNVTFRCDPISEHNRLYWYRQTLGQGPEFLTYFQNEAQLEKSRLLSDRFSAERPKGSFSTLEIQRTEQGDSAMYLCASSLEGTGAYEQYFGPGTRLTVT.

The table lists this clonotype with a few counts. The chain combines TRBV5-1 with TRBJ2-2; 10 bases line up with TRBD2. The germline V gene encodes CDR1 SGHRS and CDR2 YFSETQ. CDR3 size: 17 residues. Unmatched junction bases numbered 8, after V lost 3 bases and J lost 3 bases. This chain's CDR3 is CASSSVQREGYTGELFF. DNA of the CDR3: TGCGCCAGCAGCTCAGTTCAGCGGGAGGGCTACACCGGGGAGCTGTTTTTT.

Note on this clonotype: A junction end diverges from the germline sequence, so it may reflect a read error. The chain has TRBV4-3 and TRBJ2-3, with 10 bases aligning to TRBD2. Germline lookup yields CDR1 LGHNA and CDR2 YSLEER. The CDR3 consists of 16 residues. The CDR3 spells CASSQLAGAGTYTQYF. For the CDR3, the DNA is TGCGCCAGCAGCCAACTAGCGGGAGCGGGCACATATACGCAGTATTTT.

CDR3 in amino acids: CASSVGVGSSYNEQFF. In DNA, the CDR3 is TGTGCCAGCAGTGTTGGGGTAGGGAGCTCCTACAATGAGCAGTTCTTC. The gene calls are TRBV2 and TRBJ2-1, with D perhaps matching TRBD2 (5 bases). Germline lookup yields CDR1 SNHLY and CDR2 FYNNEI. This CDR3 comprises 16 residues. Trimming took off 4 bases at V and 0 bases at J, with 13 bases between the two ends.

The chain couples TRBV5-5 to TRBJ2-5; 8 nucleotides align to TRBD1. The CDR3 is 17 amino acids. Germline V gene data show CDR1 as SGHKS and CDR2 as YYEKEE (reference sequence). V was pared by 3 bases and J by 3 bases, with 13 bases of the junction left unmatched. As DNA, the CDR3 is TGTGCCAGCAGCTGGCCGCAGGGGGCCCTACCAAAAGAGACCCAGTACTTC. This translates into CASSWPQGALPKETQYF.

This clonotype was counted many times. The chain employs TRBV12-3 or TRBV12-4 and TRBJ2-2, with 13 bases identical to TRBD2. J was trimmed by 8 bases and V by 5 bases; bases with no gene match: 2. CDR3 length equals 14 residues. The CDR3 sequence is CASSQGLAGGELFF. In DNA, the CDR3 is TGTGCCAGCAGTCAGGGACTAGCGGGAGGGGAGCTGTTTTTT.

This clonotype was picked up many times. The chain joins TRBV27 to TRBJ2-7; 7 nucleotides agree with TRBD1. The V gene end was trimmed by 6 bases and the J gene end by 6 bases; junction bases not matched to a gene: 8. The CDR3 has 13 residues. The germline V gene encodes CDR1 MNHEY and CDR2 SMNVEV (reference sequence). The CDR3 region is CASRPPGQFEQYF. Here the CDR3 DNA reads TGTGCCAGCAGACCCCCGGGACAGTTCGAGCAGTACTTC.

This clonotype was observed a few times. This chain uses TRBV6-2 or TRBV6-3 with TRBJ1-1, with TRBD1 as a possible D gene (5 bases). The germline V gene has CDR1 MNHEY and CDR2 SVGEGT. The CDR3 is 13 amino acids. Trimming stripped 7 bases from V and 4 bases from J, with 13 bases between. This CDR3 is CASKGDFGTEAFF. The CDR3 DNA is TGTGCCAGCAAAGGGGACTTCGGCACTGAAGCTTTCTTT.